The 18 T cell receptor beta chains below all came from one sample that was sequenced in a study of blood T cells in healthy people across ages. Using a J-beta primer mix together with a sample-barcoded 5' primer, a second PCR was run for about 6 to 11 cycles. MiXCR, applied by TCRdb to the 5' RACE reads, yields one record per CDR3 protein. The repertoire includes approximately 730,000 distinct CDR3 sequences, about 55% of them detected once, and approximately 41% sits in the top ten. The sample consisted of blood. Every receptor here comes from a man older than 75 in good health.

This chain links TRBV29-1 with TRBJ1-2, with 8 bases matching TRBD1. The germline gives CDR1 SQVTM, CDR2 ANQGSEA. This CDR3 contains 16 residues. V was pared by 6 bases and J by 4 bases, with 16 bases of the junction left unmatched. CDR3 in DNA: TGCAGCGTGTCGGACAGGGCCAGGGGGCTTGGCTATGGCTACACCTTC. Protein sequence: CSVSDRARGLGYGYTF.

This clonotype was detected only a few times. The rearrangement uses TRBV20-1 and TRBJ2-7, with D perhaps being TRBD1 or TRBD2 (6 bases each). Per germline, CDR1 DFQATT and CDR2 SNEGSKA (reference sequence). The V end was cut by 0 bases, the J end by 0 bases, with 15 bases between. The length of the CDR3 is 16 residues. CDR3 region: CSARDEGGKSSYEQYF. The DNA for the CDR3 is TGCAGTGCTAGAGATGAGGGGGGCAAGTCCTCCTACGAGCAGTACTTC.

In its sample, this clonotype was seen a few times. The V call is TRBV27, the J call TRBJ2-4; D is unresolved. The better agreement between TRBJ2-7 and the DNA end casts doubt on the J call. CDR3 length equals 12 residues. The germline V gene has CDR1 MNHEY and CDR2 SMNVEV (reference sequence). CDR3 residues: CASGRSRHEQYF. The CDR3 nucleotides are TGTGCCAGCGGACGATCTAGGCACGAGCAGTACTTC.

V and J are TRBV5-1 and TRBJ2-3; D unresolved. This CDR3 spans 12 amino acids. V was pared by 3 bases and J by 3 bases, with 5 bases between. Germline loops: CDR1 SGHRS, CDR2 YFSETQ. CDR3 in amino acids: CASSSETDTQYF. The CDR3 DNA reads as TGCGCCAGCAGCTCCGAAACAGATACGCAGTATTTT.

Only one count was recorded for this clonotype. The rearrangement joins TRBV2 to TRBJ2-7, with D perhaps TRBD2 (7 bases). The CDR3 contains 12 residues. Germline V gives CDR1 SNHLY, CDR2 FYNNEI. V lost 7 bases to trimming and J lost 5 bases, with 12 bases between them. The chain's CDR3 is CASIEGGHEQYF. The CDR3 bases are TGTGCCAGCATCGAGGGGGGGCACGAGCAGTACTTC. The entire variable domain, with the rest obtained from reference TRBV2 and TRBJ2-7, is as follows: EPEVTQTPSHQVTQMGQEVILRCVPISNHLYFYWYRQILGQKVEFLVSFYNNEISEKSEIFDDQFSVERPDGSNFTLKIRSTKLEDSAMYFCASIEGGHEQYFGPGTRLTVT.

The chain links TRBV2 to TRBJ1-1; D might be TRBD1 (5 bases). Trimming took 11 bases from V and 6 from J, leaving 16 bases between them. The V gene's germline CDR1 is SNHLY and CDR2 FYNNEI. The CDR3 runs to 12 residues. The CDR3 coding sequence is TGTGCCCAGGGTGGAGAAGGGGCTGAAGCTTTCTTT. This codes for CAQGGEGAEAFF. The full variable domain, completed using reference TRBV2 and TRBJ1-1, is EPEVTQTPSHQVTQMGQEVILRCVPISNHLYFYWYRQILGQKVEFLVSFYNNEISEKSEIFDDQFSVERPDGSNFTLKIRSTKLEDSAMYFCAQGGEGAEAFFGQGTRLTVV.

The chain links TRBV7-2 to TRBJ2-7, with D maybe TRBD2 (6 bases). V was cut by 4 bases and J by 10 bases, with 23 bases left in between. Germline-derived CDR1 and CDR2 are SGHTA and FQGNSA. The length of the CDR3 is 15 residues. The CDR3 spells CASSWKRDRRETQYV. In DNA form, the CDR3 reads TGTGCCAGCAGCTGGAAACGGGATCGGAGGGAGACCCAGTACGTC.

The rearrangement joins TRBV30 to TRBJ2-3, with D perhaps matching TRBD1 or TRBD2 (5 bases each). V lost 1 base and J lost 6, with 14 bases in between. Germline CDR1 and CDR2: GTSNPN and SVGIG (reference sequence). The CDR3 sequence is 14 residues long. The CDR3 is CAWSGGFSVDTQYF. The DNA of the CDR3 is TGTGCCTGGAGTGGGGGGTTTAGCGTTGATACGCAGTATTTT. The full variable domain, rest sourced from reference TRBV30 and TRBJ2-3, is SQTIHQWPATLVQPVGSPLSLECTVEGTSNPNLYWYRQAAGRGLQLLFYSVGIGQISSEVPQNLSASRPQDRQFILSSKKLLLSDSGFYLCAWSGGFSVDTQYFGPGTRLTVL.

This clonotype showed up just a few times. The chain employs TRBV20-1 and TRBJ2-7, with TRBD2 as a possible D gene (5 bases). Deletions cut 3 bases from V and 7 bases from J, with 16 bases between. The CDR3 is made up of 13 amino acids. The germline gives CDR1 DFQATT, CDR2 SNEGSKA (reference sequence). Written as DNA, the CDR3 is TGCAGTGCTAGGTCTAGCAGTTACAATGAGCAGTACTTC. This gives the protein CSARSSSYNEQYF.

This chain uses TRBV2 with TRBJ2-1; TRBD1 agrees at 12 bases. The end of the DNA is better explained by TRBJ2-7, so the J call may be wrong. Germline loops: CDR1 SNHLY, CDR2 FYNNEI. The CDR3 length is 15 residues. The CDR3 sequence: CASSLQGQGADEQYF. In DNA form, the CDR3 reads TGTGCCAGCAGTCTCCAGGGACAGGGGGCCGACGAGCAGTACTTC.

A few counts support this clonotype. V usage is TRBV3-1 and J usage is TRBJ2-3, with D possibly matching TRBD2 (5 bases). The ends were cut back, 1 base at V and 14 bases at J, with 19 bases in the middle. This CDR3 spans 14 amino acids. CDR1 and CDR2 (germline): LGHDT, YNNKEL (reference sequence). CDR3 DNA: TGTGCCAGCAGCCAAGGGACTTATCACAGATACGCGTATTTT. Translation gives CASSQGTYHRYAYF.

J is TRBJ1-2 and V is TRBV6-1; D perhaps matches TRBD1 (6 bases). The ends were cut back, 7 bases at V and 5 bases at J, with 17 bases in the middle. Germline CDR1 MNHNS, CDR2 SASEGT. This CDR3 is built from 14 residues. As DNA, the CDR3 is TGTGCCAGCACTCCAACCGGACAGTTTTATGGCTACACCTTC. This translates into CASTPTGQFYGYTF.

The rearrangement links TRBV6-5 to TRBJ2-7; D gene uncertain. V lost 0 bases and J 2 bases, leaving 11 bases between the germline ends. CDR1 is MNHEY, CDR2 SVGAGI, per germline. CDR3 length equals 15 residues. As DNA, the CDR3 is TGTGCCAGCAGTTACTCTGCATACGAAGCCTACGAGCAGTACTTC. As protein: CASSYSAYEAYEQYF.

Here the CDR3 reads CASSVDQAYNEQFF. The CDR3 coding sequence is TGTGCCAGCAGCGTTGATCAGGCTTACAATGAGCAGTTCTTC. The V gene is TRBV9, the J gene TRBJ2-1; no clear D. CDR1 and CDR2 from the germline V gene are SGDLS and YYNGEE. V lost 2 bases to trimming and J lost 4 bases, with 10 bases between them. CDR3 length: 14 amino acids.

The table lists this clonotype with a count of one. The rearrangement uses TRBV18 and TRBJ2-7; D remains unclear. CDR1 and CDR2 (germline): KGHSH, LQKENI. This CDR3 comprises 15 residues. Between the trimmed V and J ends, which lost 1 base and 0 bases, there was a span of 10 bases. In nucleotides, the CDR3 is TGTGCCAGCTCACCACTAGGTTTGTACTCCTACGAGCAGTACTTC. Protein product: CASSPLGLYSYEQYF.

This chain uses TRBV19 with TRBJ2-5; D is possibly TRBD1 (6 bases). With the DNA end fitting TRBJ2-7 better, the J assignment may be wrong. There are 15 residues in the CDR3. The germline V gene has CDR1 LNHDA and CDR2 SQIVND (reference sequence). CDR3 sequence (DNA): TGTGCCAGTAGTATTTACAGGGACCTCCAGAACGAGCAGTACTTC. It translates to CASSIYRDLQNEQYF.

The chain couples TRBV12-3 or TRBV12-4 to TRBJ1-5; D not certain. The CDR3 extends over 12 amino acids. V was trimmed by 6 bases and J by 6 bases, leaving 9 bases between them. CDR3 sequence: CASRIEGQPQHF. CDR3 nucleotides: TGTGCCAGCAGGATAGAAGGTCAGCCCCAGCATTTT.

This CDR3 is CSAKGGLAGSLKRNEQFF. The CDR3 bases are TGCAGTGCCAAAGGAGGACTAGCGGGATCCCTCAAGCGGAATGAGCAGTTCTTC. The chain couples TRBV20-1 to TRBJ2-1; 12 bases match TRBD2. V shed 6 bases and J 7 bases; nucleotides not matched to a gene: 19. The CDR3 spans 18 residues. CDR1 DFQATT and CDR2 SNEGSKA come from the germline V gene (reference sequence).